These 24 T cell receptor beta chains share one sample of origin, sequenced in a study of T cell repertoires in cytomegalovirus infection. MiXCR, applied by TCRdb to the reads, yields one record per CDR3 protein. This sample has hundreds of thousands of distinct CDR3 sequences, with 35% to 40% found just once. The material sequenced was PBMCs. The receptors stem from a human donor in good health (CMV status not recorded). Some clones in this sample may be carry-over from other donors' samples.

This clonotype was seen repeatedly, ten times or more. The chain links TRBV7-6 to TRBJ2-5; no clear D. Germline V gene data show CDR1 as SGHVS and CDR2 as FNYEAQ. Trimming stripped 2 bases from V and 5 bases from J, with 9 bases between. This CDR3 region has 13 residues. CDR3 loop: CASSLSIRETQYF. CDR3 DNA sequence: TGTGCCAGCAGCTTATCGATTAGGGAGACCCAGTACTTC.

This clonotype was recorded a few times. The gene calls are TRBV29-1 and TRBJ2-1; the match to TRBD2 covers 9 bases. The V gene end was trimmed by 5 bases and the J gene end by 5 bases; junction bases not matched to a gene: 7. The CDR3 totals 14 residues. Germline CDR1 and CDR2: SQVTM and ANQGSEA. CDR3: CSVSSGLANNEQFF. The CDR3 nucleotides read TGCAGCGTTTCGTCGGGACTAGCTAACAATGAGCAGTTCTTC.

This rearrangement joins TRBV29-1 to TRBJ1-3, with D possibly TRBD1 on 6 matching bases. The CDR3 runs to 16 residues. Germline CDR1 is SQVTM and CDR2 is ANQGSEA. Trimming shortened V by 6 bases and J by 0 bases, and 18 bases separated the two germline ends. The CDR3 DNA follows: TGCAGCGTAAAAATTCAAGACAGGAGCTCTGGAAACACCATATATTTT. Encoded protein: CSVKIQDRSSGNTIYF.

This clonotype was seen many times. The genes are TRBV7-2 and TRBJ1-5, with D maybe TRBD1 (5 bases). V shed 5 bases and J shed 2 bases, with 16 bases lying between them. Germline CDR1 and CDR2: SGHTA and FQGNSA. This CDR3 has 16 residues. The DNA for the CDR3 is TGTGCCAGCAGCCTCGAGAGGGGAATGGGCAATCAGCCCCAGCATTTT. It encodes CASSLERGMGNQPQHF.

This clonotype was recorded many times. CDR3 loop: CASSSGGTHNEQFF. In nucleotides, the CDR3 is TGTGCCAGCAGTAGCGGGGGGACTCACAATGAGCAGTTCTTC. This chain uses TRBV7-8 with TRBJ2-1; 10 bases line up with TRBD2. Germline assignment: CDR1 SGHVS and CDR2 FQNEAQ. This CDR3 is 14 amino acids long. V was clipped by 6 bases and J by 5 bases; unmatched bases: 4.

The CDR3 is CASRWTSGGYEQFF. The CDR3 DNA is TGTGCCAGTAGATGGACTAGCGGGGGGTATGAGCAGTTCTTC. The chain recombines TRBV19 with TRBJ2-1, with 14 nucleotides matching TRBD2. CDR3 length equals 14 residues. V lost 6 bases to trimming and J lost 8 bases; unmatched junction nucleotides: 3. Germline CDR1 and CDR2: LNHDA and SQIVND (reference sequence).

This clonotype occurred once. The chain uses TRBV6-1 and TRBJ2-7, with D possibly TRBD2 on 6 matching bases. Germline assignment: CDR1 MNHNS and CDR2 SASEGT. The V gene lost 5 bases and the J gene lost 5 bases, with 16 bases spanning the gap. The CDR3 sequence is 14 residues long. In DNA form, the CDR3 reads TGTGCCAGCAGTTACACCGGGAGTGATGACGAGCAGTACTTC. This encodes CASSYTGSDDEQYF.

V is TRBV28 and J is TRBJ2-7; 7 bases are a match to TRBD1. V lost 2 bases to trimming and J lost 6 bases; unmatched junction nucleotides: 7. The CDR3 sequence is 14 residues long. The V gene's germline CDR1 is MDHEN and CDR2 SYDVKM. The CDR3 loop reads CASSLRQGKGEQYF. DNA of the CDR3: TGTGCCAGCAGTTTAAGACAGGGAAAAGGCGAGCAGTACTTC. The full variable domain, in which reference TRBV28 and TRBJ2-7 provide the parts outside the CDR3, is DVKVTQSSRYLVKRTGEKVFLECVQDMDHENMFWYRQDPGLGLRLIYFSYDVKMKEKGDIPEGYSVSREKKERFSLILESASTNQTSMYLCASSLRQGKGEQYFGPGTRLTVT.

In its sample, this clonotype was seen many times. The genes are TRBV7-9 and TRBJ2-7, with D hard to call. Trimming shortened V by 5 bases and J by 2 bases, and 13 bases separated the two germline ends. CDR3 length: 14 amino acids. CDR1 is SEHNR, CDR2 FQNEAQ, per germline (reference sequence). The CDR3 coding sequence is TGTGCCAGCAGCCCCCGTGACTGGACCTACGAGCAGTACTTC. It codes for CASSPRDWTYEQYF.

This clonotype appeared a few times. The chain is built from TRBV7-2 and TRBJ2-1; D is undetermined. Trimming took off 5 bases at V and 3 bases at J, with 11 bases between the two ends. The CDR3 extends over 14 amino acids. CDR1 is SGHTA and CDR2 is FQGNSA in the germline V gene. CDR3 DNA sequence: TGTGCCAGCAGCAGATACGGAAACTACAATGAGCAGTTCTTC. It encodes CASSRYGNYNEQFF.

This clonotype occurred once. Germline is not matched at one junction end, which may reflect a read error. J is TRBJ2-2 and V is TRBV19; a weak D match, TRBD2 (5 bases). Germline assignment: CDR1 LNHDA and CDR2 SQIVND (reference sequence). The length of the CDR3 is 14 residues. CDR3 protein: CASSIQQNTGELLF. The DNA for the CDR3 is TGTGCCAGTAGTATCCAACAGAACACCGGGGAGCTGTTGTTT.

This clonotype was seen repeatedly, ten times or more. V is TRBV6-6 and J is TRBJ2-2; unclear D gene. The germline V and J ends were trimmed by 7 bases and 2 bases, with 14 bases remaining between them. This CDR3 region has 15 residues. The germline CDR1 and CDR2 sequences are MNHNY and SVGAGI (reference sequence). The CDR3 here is CASTPHPGNTGELFF. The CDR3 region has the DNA TGTGCCAGCACCCCACACCCAGGCAACACCGGGGAGCTGTTTTTT.

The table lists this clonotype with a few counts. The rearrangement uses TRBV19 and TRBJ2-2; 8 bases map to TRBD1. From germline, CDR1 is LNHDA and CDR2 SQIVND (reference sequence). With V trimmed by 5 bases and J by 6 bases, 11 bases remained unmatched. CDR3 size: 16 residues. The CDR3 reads CASSGPGQAGSGELFF. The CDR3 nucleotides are TGTGCCAGTAGTGGTCCGGGACAGGCGGGATCCGGGGAGCTGTTTTTT.

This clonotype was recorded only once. CDR3 residues: CASSYFPLTGVGQETQYF. For the CDR3, the DNA is TGTGCCAGCAGTTACTTCCCTTTGACAGGGGTTGGTCAAGAGACCCAGTACTTC. J is TRBJ2-5 and V is TRBV6-5, with 8 positions matching TRBD1. Trimming cost V 1 base and J 2 bases; bases outside gene matches: 12. The CDR3 totals 18 residues. Per germline, CDR1 MNHEY and CDR2 SVGAGI.

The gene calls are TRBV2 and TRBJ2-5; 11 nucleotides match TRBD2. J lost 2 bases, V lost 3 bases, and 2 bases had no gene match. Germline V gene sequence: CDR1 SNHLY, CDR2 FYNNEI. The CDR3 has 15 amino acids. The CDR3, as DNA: TGTGCCAGCAGTGAGATAGCGGGGGGGCAAGAGACCCAGTACTTC. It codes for CASSEIAGGQETQYF.

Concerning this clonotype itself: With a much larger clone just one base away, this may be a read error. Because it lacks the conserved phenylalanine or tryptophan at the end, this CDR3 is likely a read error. The CDR3: CASSLEGTGYEQYL. The DNA of the CDR3 is TGTGCCAGCAGCTTAGAGGGGACAGGCTACGAGCAGTACTTA. The V gene is TRBV7-8, the J gene TRBJ2-7, with 8 positions matching TRBD1. The CDR3 totals 14 residues. J gave up 3 bases and V 1 base, and 2 bases lay outside the gene matches. Germline V gene sequence: CDR1 SGHVS, CDR2 FQNEAQ.

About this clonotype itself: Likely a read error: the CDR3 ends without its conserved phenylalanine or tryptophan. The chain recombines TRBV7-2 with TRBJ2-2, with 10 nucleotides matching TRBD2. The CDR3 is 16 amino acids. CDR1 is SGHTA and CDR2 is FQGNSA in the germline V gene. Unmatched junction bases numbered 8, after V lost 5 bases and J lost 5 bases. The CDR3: CASSVTSGVGTGELFL. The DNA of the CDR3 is TGTGCCAGCAGCGTAACTAGCGGGGTGGGTACCGGGGAGCTGTTTTTG.

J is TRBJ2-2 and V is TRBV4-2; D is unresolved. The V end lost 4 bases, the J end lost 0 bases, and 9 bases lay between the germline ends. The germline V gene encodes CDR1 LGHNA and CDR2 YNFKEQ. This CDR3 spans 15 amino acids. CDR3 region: CASSPSQANTGELFF. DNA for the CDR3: TGTGCCAGCAGCCCCTCCCAGGCGAACACCGGGGAGCTGTTTTTT.

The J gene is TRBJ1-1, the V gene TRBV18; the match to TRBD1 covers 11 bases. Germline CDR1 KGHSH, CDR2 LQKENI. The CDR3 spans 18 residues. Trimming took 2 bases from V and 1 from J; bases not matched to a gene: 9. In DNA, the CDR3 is TGTGCCAGCTCACCATCTGGACAGGGGGCTACGCGGAACACTGAAGCTTTCTTT. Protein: CASSPSGQGATRNTEAFF.

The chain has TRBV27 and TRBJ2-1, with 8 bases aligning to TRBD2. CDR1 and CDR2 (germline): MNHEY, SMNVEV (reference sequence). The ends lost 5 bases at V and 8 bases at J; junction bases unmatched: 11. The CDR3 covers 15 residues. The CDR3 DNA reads TGTGCCAGCAGTCTTAGCGGGGAGGGCCGCTATGAGCAGTTCTTC. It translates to CASSLSGEGRYEQFF.

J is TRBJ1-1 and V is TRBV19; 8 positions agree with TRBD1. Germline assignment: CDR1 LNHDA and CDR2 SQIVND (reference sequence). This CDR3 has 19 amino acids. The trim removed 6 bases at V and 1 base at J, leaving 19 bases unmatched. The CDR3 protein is CASRRGQGPTAESNTEAFF. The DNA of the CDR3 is TGTGCCAGTAGACGAGGACAGGGTCCCACCGCGGAGTCGAACACTGAAGCTTTCTTT.

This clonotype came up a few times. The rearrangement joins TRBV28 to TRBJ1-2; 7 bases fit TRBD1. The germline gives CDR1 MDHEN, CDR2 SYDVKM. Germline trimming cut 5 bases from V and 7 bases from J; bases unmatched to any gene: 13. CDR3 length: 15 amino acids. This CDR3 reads CASSGRDSAVRGYTF. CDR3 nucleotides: TGTGCCAGCAGTGGTCGGGACAGCGCGGTGCGTGGCTACACCTTC.

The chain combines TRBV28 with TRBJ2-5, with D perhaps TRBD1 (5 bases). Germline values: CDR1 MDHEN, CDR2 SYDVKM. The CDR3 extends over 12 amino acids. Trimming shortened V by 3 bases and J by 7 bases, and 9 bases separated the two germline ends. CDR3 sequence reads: CASSFQGGTQYF. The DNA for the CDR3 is TGTGCCAGCAGTTTTCAGGGTGGGACCCAGTACTTC.

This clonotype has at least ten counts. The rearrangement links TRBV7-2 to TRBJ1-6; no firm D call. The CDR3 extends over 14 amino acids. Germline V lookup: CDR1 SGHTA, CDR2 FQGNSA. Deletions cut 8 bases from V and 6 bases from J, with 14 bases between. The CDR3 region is CASGPGYSNSPLHF. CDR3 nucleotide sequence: TGTGCCAGCGGCCCGGGGTACAGTAATTCACCCCTCCACTTT.